This TCR beta chain comes out of a study of blood T cell repertoires in COVID-19. Overall study: There were acute and convalescent COVID-19 samples, and they came from the United States, Italy and Spain. T cells, B-cell-depleted T cells, or PBMCs provided the cDNA or gDNA that served as material.

The CDR3 runs 15 residues. Looked up from germline, CDR1 is MNHEY and CDR2 is SMNVEV (reference sequence). V was cut by 3 bases and J by 3 bases, with 14 bases left in between. Per the original data handling: Amplification of reference gene primers provided the estimated nucleated cell counts. Sequencing used immunoSEQ multiplex PCR; TCRdb keeps in-frame clones, though not all of them. The V and J calls and clone size come from that table; D and trimming were worked out from the DNA. This table has about 38,000 clones, around four fifths appearing once. The clonotype was recovered from a man between 50 and 59 years old with active COVID-19. The sample consisted of peripheral blood. The gene calls are TRBV27 and TRBJ2-5; possible D gene TRBD2, 6 bases. CDR3 sequence: CASSFLPRGEETQYF. Here the CDR3 DNA reads TGTGCCAGCAGTTTCTTACCGCGGGGTGAAGAGACCCAGTACTTC.